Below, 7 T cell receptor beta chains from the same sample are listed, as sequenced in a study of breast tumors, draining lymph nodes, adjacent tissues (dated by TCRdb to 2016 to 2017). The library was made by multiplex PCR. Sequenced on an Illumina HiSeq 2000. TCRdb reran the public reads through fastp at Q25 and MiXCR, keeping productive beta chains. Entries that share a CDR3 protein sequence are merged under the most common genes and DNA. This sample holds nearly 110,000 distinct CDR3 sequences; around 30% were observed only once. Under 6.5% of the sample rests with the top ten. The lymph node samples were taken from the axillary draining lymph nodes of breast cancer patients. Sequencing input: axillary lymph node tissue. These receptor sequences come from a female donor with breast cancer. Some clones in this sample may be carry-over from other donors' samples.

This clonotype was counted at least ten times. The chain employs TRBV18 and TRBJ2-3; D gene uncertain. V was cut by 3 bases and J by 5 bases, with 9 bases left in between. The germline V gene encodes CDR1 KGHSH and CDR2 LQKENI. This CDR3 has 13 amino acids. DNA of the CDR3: TGTGCCAGCTCACCGGTGTCCGGAGATACGCAGTATTTT. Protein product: CASSPVSGDTQYF.

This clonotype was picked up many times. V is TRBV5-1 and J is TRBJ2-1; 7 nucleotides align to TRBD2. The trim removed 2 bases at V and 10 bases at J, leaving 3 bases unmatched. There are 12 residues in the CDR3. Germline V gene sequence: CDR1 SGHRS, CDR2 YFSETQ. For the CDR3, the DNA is TGCGCCAGCAGCTTAGAAGCGGGAGAGCAGTTCTTC. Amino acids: CASSLEAGEQFF.

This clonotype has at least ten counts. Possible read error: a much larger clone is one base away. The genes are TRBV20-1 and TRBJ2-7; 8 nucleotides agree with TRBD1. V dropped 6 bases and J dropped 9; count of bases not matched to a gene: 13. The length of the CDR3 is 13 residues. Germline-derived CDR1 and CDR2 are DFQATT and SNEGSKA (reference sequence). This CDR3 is CSARGPRGWGQYF. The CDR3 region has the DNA TGCAGTGCCAGGGGGCCCAGGGGCTGGGGGCAGTACTTC.

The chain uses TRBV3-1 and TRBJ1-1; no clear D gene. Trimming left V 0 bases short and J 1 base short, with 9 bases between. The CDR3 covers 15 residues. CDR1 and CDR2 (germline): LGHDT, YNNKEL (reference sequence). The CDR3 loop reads CASSQDLLPNTEAFF. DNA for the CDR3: TGTGCCAGCAGCCAAGATTTGTTACCGAACACTGAAGCTTTCTTT. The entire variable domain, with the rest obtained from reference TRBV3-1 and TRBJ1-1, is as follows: DTAVSQTPKYLVTQMGNDKSIKCEQNLGHDTMYWYKQDSKKFLKIMFSYNNKELIINETVPNRFSPKSPDKAHLNLHINSLELGDSAVYFCASSQDLLPNTEAFFGQGTRLTVV.

The CDR3 is CASSWGQGAGELFF. The CDR3 DNA reads as TGTGCCAGCAGCTGGGGACAGGGGGCCGGGGAGCTGTTTTTT. The rearrangement uses TRBV5-4 and TRBJ2-2, with 11 positions matching TRBD1. The germline V gene encodes CDR1 SGHNT and CDR2 YYREEE (reference sequence). The CDR3 contains 14 residues. Trimming took 3 bases from V and 6 from J; bases not matched to a gene: 1.

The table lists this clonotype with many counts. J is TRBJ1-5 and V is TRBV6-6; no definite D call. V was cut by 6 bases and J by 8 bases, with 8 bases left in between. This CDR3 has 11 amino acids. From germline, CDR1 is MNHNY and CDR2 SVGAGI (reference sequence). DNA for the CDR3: TGTGCCAGCAGCCCTATGGAGCCCCAGCATTTT. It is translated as CASSPMEPQHF.

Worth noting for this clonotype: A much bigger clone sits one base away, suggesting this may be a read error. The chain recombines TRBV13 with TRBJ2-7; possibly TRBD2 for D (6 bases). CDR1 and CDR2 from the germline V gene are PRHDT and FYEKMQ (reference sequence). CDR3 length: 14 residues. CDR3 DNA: TGTGCCAGCAGCTCCCGTTCGGGAGCCTACGGGCAGTACTTC. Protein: CASSSRSGAYGQYF.